Shown below are 14 T cell receptor beta chains from a single sample sequenced in a study of CD8 T cells in ankylosing spondylitis. TCRdb re-derived calls from the 5' RACE reads in MiXCR, one entry per CDR3 protein. Of under 250,000 distinct CDR3 sequences in the sample, 10% are singletons; the top ten hold 2.6%. Material for sequencing was blood, either unsorted or a sorted T cell fraction (not recorded which). The source of these receptors is a male donor with ankylosing spondylitis or in good health (not recorded which).

This clonotype has ten or more counts. The chain joins TRBV11-2 to TRBJ2-1; TRBD2 aligns across 11 bases. CDR3 length equals 19 residues. Per the germline V gene, CDR1 is SGHAT and CDR2 is FQNNGV. The ends lost 1 base at V and 4 bases at J; junction bases unmatched: 12. CDR3 residues: CASSLGTEGLADLYNEQFF. The CDR3 region has the DNA TGTGCCAGCAGCTTAGGCACTGAGGGACTAGCGGACTTATACAATGAGCAGTTCTTC.

This clonotype was seen at least ten times. This chain uses TRBV20-1 with TRBJ2-1, with TRBD1 matching over 8 bases. V lost 3 bases and J lost 6; bases outside the gene matches: 4. Germline CDR1 DFQATT, CDR2 SNEGSKA (reference sequence). The CDR3 has 13 residues. The CDR3 protein is CSARPGTGNEQFF. The CDR3 DNA follows: TGCAGTGCTAGGCCCGGGACAGGCAATGAGCAGTTCTTC.

The chain links TRBV5-1 to TRBJ2-2; TRBD1 matches 9 bases. V trimming: 5 bases; J trimming: 3 bases; junction bases outside the gene matches: 5. Per the germline V gene, CDR1 is SGHRS and CDR2 is YFSETQ. The CDR3 runs 15 residues. CDR3 region: CASRPQGADTGELFF. The CDR3 bases are TGCGCCAGCAGGCCACAGGGGGCAGACACCGGGGAGCTGTTTTTT.

For this clonotype: A much larger clone lies one base from this, so it may be a read error. The rearrangement links TRBV4-2 to TRBJ1-4, with D possibly TRBD1 on 5 matching bases. CDR1 and CDR2 (germline): LGHNA, YNFKEQ. This CDR3 spans 16 amino acids. For the CDR3, the DNA is TGTGTCAGCAGCCAAGAGCGAGGGGCGGCTAATGAAAAACTGTTTTTT. Protein sequence: CVSSQERGAANEKLFF.

The sample holds a few counts of this clonotype. V and J are TRBV7-9 and TRBJ1-5, with a possible D match to TRBD1 (5 bases). V lost 5 bases, J lost 2 bases, and 16 bases lay in between. This CDR3 contains 16 residues. Germline loops: CDR1 SEHNR, CDR2 FQNEAQ (reference sequence). In DNA form, the CDR3 reads TGTGCCAGCAGCGCTTCTCGAAAACAGGGCAATCAGCCCCAGCATTTT. Translating it yields CASSASRKQGNQPQHF.

This clonotype was picked up many times. This chain connects TRBV6-1 to TRBJ2-3; no definite D call. The CDR3 totals 15 residues. V lost 4 bases, J lost 0 bases, and 11 bases lay in between. Per the germline V gene, CDR1 is MNHNS and CDR2 is SASEGT. The CDR3 nucleotides are TGTGCCAGCAGTGCGCCCGCGGCGAGCACAGATACGCAGTATTTT. This encodes CASSAPAASTDTQYF.

This clonotype was observed many times. The chain carries TRBV15 and TRBJ1-2, with 9 bases identical to TRBD1. V shed 2 bases and J 4 bases; nucleotides not matched to a gene: 5. The CDR3 extends over 15 amino acids. Germline loops: CDR1 LNHNV, CDR2 YYDKDF (reference sequence). Here the CDR3 reads CATSRTLDRGYGYTF. CDR3 DNA: TGTGCCACCAGCAGAACCCTGGACAGGGGCTATGGCTACACCTTC.

This clonotype was found many times. The chain has TRBV3-1 and TRBJ2-7; no firm D call. Germline V gene sequence: CDR1 LGHDT, CDR2 YNNKEL (reference sequence). This CDR3 is 15 amino acids long. The V end was cut by 3 bases, the J end by 0 bases, with 12 bases between. The CDR3 protein is CASSHPTGSSYEQYF. As DNA, the CDR3 is TGTGCCAGCAGCCACCCTACCGGCAGCTCCTACGAGCAGTACTTC.

This clonotype has at least ten counts. The chain recombines TRBV25-1 with TRBJ1-2, with D unresolved. The CDR3 has 11 residues. With 3 bases removed from V and 7 bases from J, the gap between germline ends came to 6 bases. Per the germline V gene, CDR1 is MGHDK and CDR2 is SYGVNS. The CDR3 nucleotides read TGTGCCAGCAGTGAGGCAGCTGGCTACACCTTC. It is translated as CASSEAAGYTF.

This rearrangement joins TRBV14 to TRBJ2-1; no firm D call. The CDR3 runs 15 residues. V was trimmed by 0 bases and J by 0 bases, leaving 6 bases between them. CDR1 and CDR2 from the germline V gene are SGHDN and FVKESK. This CDR3 reads CASSQEDSSYNEQFF. DNA of the CDR3: TGTGCCAGCAGCCAAGAGGATAGCTCCTACAATGAGCAGTTCTTC.

The chain is built from TRBV5-4 and TRBJ2-7, with D possibly called TRBD1 or TRBD2 (6 bases each). The CDR3 totals 16 residues. V was trimmed by 0 bases and J by 0 bases, leaving 13 bases between them. The germline CDR1 and CDR2 sequences are SGHNT and YYREEE (reference sequence). The CDR3 DNA is TGTGCCAGCAGCTTGGGGGGGCGGGAAAGCTCCTACGAGCAGTACTTC. Its protein is CASSLGGRESSYEQYF. Full variable domain (remainder filled in from reference TRBV5-4 and TRBJ2-7): ETGVTQSPTHLIKTRGQQVTLRCSSQSGHNTVSWYQQALGQGPQFIFQYYREEENGRGNFPPRFSGLQFPNYSSELNVNALELDDSALYLCASSLGGRESSYEQYFGPGTRLTVT.

This clonotype was counted ten times or more. The chain employs TRBV3-1 and TRBJ2-7, with 10 bases identical to TRBD1. The V segment lost 0 bases and the J segment 3 bases; nucleotides outside the gene matches: 5. This CDR3 region has 16 residues. The germline V gene encodes CDR1 LGHDT and CDR2 YNNKEL (reference sequence). The CDR3 nucleotides are TGTGCCAGCAGCCAAGAAGGCGGGACAGGGGACTACGAGCAGTACTTC. Protein: CASSQEGGTGDYEQYF.

Only a few counts were recorded for this clonotype. This chain connects TRBV7-2 to TRBJ1-2; no firm D call. Germline assignment: CDR1 SGHTA and CDR2 FQGNSA. CDR3 length: 13 amino acids. Trimming pared 5 bases from V and 4 bases from J, leaving 11 bases between. The CDR3 spells CASSLREAYGYTF. The CDR3 DNA reads TGTGCCAGCAGCCTCCGGGAGGCCTATGGCTACACCTTC.

The chain recombines TRBV4-2 with TRBJ2-1, with D unclear. The germline V and J ends were trimmed by 4 bases and 1 base, with 11 bases remaining between them. This CDR3 region has 15 residues. Germline CDR1 reads LGHNA; CDR2 reads YNFKEQ. The CDR3 nucleotides read TGTGCCAGCAGCCCAATGTTTGGGTCCTACAATGAGCAGTTCTTC. Encoded protein: CASSPMFGSYNEQFF.